These 20 T cell receptor beta chains share one sample of origin, sequenced in a study of blood T cell repertoires in COVID-19. Clones were read by immunoSEQ multiplex PCR, and TCRdb kept only the in-frame ones, dropping some. Here the sample spans about 520,000 clones, around 85% being singletons. The sample was peripheral blood. These receptors were taken from a human donor in a cohort sampled during active COVID-19.

The V call is TRBV11-3, the J call TRBJ2-3; 7 bases agree with TRBD2. J gave up 3 bases and V 0 bases, and 3 bases lay outside the gene matches. Germline V lookup: CDR1 SGHNT, CDR2 YENEEA. The CDR3 loop spans 15 amino acids. CDR3 protein: CASSLEAGVTDTQYF. As DNA, the CDR3 is TGTGCCAGCAGCTTAGAGGCGGGAGTGACAGATACGCAGTATTTT.

The rearrangement uses TRBV12-3 or TRBV12-4 and TRBJ2-7; tentative D call: TRBD1 (5 bases). Trimming stripped 6 bases from V and 5 bases from J, with 11 bases between. This CDR3 spans 12 amino acids. As DNA, the CDR3 is TGTGCCAGCAGCAGGGATCAGAACGAGCAGTACTTC. Translation gives CASSRDQNEQYF.

The chain links TRBV7-2 to TRBJ2-7, with a possible D match to TRBD2 (6 bases). The germline gives CDR1 SGHTA, CDR2 FQGNSA. The CDR3 length is 15 residues. V shed 5 bases and J shed 4 bases, with 18 bases lying between them. CDR3 residues: CASSVSGQAGYEQYF. The CDR3 DNA is TGTGCCAGCAGCGTGAGCGGGCAGGCGGGATACGAGCAGTACTTC.

The DNA of the CDR3 is TGTGCCAGCAGCTGGAGGGGGGAGCTGTTTTTT. Amino acids: CASSWRGELFF. The rearrangement joins TRBV5-8 to TRBJ2-2; D possibly corresponds to TRBD2 (5 bases). CDR1 and CDR2 from the germline V gene are SGHTS and YDEGEE. CDR3 length equals 11 residues. V lost 3 bases and J lost 8, with 5 bases in between. The full variable domain, its missing parts supplied by reference TRBV5-8 and TRBJ2-2, is EAGVTQSPTHLIKTRGQQATLRCSPISGHTSVYWYQQALGLGLQFLLWYDEGEERNRGNFPPRFSGRQFPNYSSELNVNALELEDSALYLCASSWRGELFFGEGSRLTVL.

The V gene is TRBV5-4, the J gene TRBJ1-6, with D perhaps matching TRBD1 (6 bases). The V gene lost 4 bases and the J gene lost 7 bases, with 15 bases spanning the gap. Germline V CDR1 and CDR2: SGHNT, YYREEE (reference sequence). The CDR3 covers 15 residues. CDR3 amino acids: CASSPGQYPNSPLHF. The CDR3 DNA reads as TGTGCCAGCAGCCCCGGACAGTACCCAAATTCACCCCTCCACTTT.

The chain combines TRBV4-2 with TRBJ2-1, with a weak D call TRBD1 (5 bases). The V gene's germline CDR1 is LGHNA and CDR2 YNFKEQ. The V gene lost 0 bases and the J gene lost 3 bases, with 12 bases spanning the gap. There are 16 residues in the CDR3. In DNA, the CDR3 is TGTGCCAGCAGCCAAGAAGGGCAGGGTAACTACAATGAGCAGTTCTTC. Its protein is CASSQEGQGNYNEQFF.

The chain uses TRBV6-5 and TRBJ1-3; D gene ambiguous. Trimming pared 6 bases from V and 8 bases from J, leaving 17 bases between. The CDR3 is 14 residues long. Germline values: CDR1 MNHEY, CDR2 SVGAGI. CDR3 DNA sequence: TGTGCCAGCAGACGGACTTTCTCAGTGGACACCATATATTTT. Its translation is CASRRTFSVDTIYF.

This clone was found once. The chain uses TRBV5-1 and TRBJ2-5, with a weak D call TRBD2 (7 bases). CDR3 size: 17 residues. The germline V and J ends were trimmed by 3 bases and 5 bases, with 23 bases remaining between them. CDR1 is SGHRS and CDR2 is YFSETQ in the germline V gene. CDR3 in DNA: TGCGCCAGCAGCTCCTCCGCGGGGGCGGGACTTAGGGAGACCCAGTACTTC. The encoded protein is CASSSSAGAGLRETQYF.

CDR3 amino acids: CASSFGQGGGRGGTDTQYF. In DNA form, the CDR3 reads TGCGCCAGCAGCTTCGGACAGGGAGGAGGTCGGGGGGGCACAGATACGCAGTATTTT. This chain uses TRBV5-1 with TRBJ2-3; tentatively, D is TRBD1 (8 bases). Looked up from germline, CDR1 is SGHRS and CDR2 is YFSETQ. The length of the CDR3 is 19 residues. With 2 bases removed from V and 1 base from J, the gap between germline ends came to 23 bases.

V usage is TRBV6-5 and J usage is TRBJ1-2; 7 bases are a match to TRBD1. J gave up 5 bases and V 6 bases, and 6 bases lay outside the gene matches. Germline V gene sequence: CDR1 MNHEY, CDR2 SVGAGI. This CDR3 is 13 amino acids long. The CDR3 spells CASSNDRVYGYTF. CDR3 sequence (DNA): TGTGCCAGCAGCAACGACAGGGTTTATGGCTACACCTTC.

This clone occurred a few times. As DNA, the CDR3 is TGTGCCAGCAGCTTAAAGCCCCTGGGCTCACCAATAGATGAGCAGTTCTTC. Translated: CASSLKPLGSPIDEQFF. The V call is TRBV7-6, the J call TRBJ2-1; D gene ambiguous. The CDR3 covers 17 residues. The V end was cut by 2 bases, the J end by 8 bases, with 22 bases between. Germline assignment: CDR1 SGHVS and CDR2 FNYEAQ.

This chain links TRBV12-5 with TRBJ2-2, with D possibly TRBD2 on 6 matching bases. Germline loops: CDR1 LGHNT, CDR2 FRNRAP. The CDR3 contains 15 residues. Trimming removed 6 bases from V and 5 bases from J, with 16 bases in between. CDR3 in amino acids: CASGRDSPSTGELFF. For the CDR3, the DNA is TGTGCTAGTGGGAGGGACTCCCCTTCAACCGGGGAGCTGTTTTTT.

The chain employs TRBV5-8 and TRBJ1-5; the match to TRBD1 covers 7 bases. The V and J ends lost 4 bases and 0 bases, in that order; junction bases with no gene match: 7. CDR3 length: 16 amino acids. Germline V CDR1 and CDR2: SGHTS, YDEGEE. CDR3 coding DNA: TGTGCCAGCAGCATAGGGACAGCCTATAGCAATCAGCCCCAGCATTTT. The encoded protein is CASSIGTAYSNQPQHF.

In DNA, the CDR3 is TGTGCTAGTGGGTGGACAGGGGCGGAGGGCTACACCTTC. It translates to CASGWTGAEGYTF. The V gene is TRBV12-5, the J gene TRBJ1-2, with 9 bases aligning to TRBD1. With 6 bases clipped from V and 8 bases from J, the junction kept 7 bases outside the gene matches. Germline values: CDR1 LGHNT, CDR2 FRNRAP. The CDR3 is 13 amino acids.

This chain uses TRBV3-1 (or the pseudogene TRBV3-2) with TRBJ1-3; D is unresolved. Germline CDR1 and CDR2: LGHDT and YNNKEL (reference sequence). V was cut by 1 base and J by 0 bases, with 7 bases left in between. The CDR3 spans 15 residues. Written as DNA, the CDR3 is TGTGCCAGCAGCCAAGCCCAAATCTCTGGAAACACCATATATTTT. It translates to CASSQAQISGNTIYF.

V gene TRBV7-9 combines with J gene TRBJ1-4, with 9 positions matching TRBD1. The CDR3 is made up of 14 amino acids. Germline values: CDR1 SEHNR, CDR2 FQNEAQ (reference sequence). V dropped 3 bases and J dropped 8; count of bases not matched to a gene: 4. The CDR3 DNA sequence: TGTGCCAGCAGCTTGGGACAGGGAGAGGAAAAACTGTTTTTT. Protein product: CASSLGQGEEKLFF.

The V call is TRBV6-5, the J call TRBJ2-1; D gene ambiguous. This CDR3 has 13 amino acids. Trimming removed 6 bases at V and 1 base at J, with 7 bases between. Germline V gene sequence: CDR1 MNHEY, CDR2 SVGAGI. The CDR3 region is CASSPDSYNEQFF. In nucleotides, the CDR3 is TGTGCCAGCAGCCCAGATTCCTACAATGAGCAGTTCTTC.

Regarding this clone: Other DNA sequences in this specimen translate into the identical CDR3. The chain joins TRBV18 to TRBJ2-1; TRBD2 aligns across 8 bases. With V trimmed by 3 bases and J by 1 base, 2 bases remained unmatched. The CDR3 length is 15 residues. Germline assignment: CDR1 KGHSH and CDR2 LQKENI. The CDR3 here is CASSPSGSSYNEQFF. For the CDR3, the DNA is TGTGCCAGCTCACCGAGCGGGAGTTCCTACAATGAGCAGTTCTTC.

This chain links TRBV12-3 or TRBV12-4 with TRBJ2-7; D unresolved. This CDR3 is built from 13 residues. V was shortened by 0 bases and J by 0 bases, with 3 bases between the two germline ends. The CDR3 loop is CASSLARSYEQYF. As DNA, the CDR3 is TGTGCCAGCAGTTTAGCGCGCTCCTACGAGCAGTACTTC.

The chain is built from TRBV5-4 and TRBJ1-3; the D gene is possibly TRBD1 (5 bases). The germline CDR1 and CDR2 sequences are SGHNT and YYREEE (reference sequence). V was cut by 0 bases and J by 4 bases, with 17 bases left in between. This CDR3 spans 17 amino acids. In DNA, the CDR3 is TGTGCCAGCAGCTTGGATCTTGGGGGGGGAGCAGGAAACACCATATATTTT. It is translated as CASSLDLGGGAGNTIYF.